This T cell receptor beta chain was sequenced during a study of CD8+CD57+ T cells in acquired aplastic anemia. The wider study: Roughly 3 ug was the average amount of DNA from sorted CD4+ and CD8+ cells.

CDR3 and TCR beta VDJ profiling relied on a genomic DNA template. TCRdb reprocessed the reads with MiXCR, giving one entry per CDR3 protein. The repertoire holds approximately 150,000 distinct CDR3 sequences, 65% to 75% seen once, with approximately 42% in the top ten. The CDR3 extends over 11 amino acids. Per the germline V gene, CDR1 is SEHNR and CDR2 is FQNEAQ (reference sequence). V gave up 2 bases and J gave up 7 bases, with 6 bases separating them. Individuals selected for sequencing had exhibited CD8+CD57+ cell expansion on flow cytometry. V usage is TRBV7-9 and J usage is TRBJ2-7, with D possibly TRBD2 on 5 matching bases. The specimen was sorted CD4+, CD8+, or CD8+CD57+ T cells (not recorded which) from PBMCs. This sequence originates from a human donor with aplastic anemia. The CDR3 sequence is CASSLWEEQYF. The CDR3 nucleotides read TGTGCCAGCAGCTTATGGGAGGAGCAGTACTTC. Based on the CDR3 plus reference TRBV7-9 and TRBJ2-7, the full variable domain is DTGVSQNPRHKITKRGQNVTFRCDPISEHNRLYWYRQTLGQGPEFLTYFQNEAQLEKSRLLSDRFSAERPKGSFSTLEIQRTEQGDSAMYLCASSLWEEQYFGPGTRLTVT.